These 10 T cell receptor beta chains were all obtained from the same sample, sequenced in a study of shared clonotypes between healthy human individuals. Data came from immunoSEQ multiplex PCR; TCRdb stores just in-frame clones and leaves some out. In the table there are roughly 2,300,000 clones, 85% to 95% of which are singletons. The sample taken for sequencing was naive CD4+ T cells from PBMCs. Subset defined: CD45RA+ positively selected. The receptors originated from a man younger than 30 in good health. Some clones in this sample may be carry-over from other donors' samples.

This clone was recorded only once. This sample also contains other DNA sequences that code for the same CDR3. V usage is TRBV29-1 and J usage is TRBJ1-4; D is ambiguous. This CDR3 has 13 amino acids. CDR1 is SQVTM, CDR2 ANQGSEA, per germline. Trimming left V 5 bases short and J 0 bases short, with 7 bases between. As DNA, the CDR3 is TGCAGCGTTCGACGGGCAACTAATGAAAAACTGTTTTTT. This codes for CSVRRATNEKLFF.

The CDR3 DNA follows: TGCGCCAGCAGCTCCGTAGGGGGCTCTTTCCCCTACGAGCAGTACTTC. Protein: CASSSVGGSFPYEQYF. V and J are TRBV5-1 and TRBJ2-7; 7 nucleotides agree with TRBD1. This CDR3 is 16 amino acids long. CDR1 and CDR2 from the germline V gene are SGHRS and YFSETQ. J lost 2 bases, V lost 3 bases, and 11 bases had no gene match.

This chain joins TRBV7-9 and TRBJ2-2; D is unclear. The CDR3 contains 15 residues. V shed 6 bases and J shed 0 bases, with 11 bases lying between them. Germline CDR1 is SEHNR and CDR2 is FQNEAQ (reference sequence). CDR3 sequence reads: CASRSQRSNTGELFF. CDR3 bases: TGTGCCAGCAGGTCCCAACGATCGAACACCGGGGAGCTGTTTTTT.

Comments on this clone: This CDR3 is also generated by other DNA sequences in the sample. This chain joins TRBV30 and TRBJ2-5; tentatively, D is TRBD2 (6 bases). CDR1 and CDR2 (germline): GTSNPN, SVGIG (reference sequence). V lost 2 bases and J lost 11, with 12 bases in between. There are 11 residues in the CDR3. The CDR3 bases are TGTGCCTGGAGTTCGGGGGTCGGGCAGTACTTC. Translating gives CAWSSGVGQYF.

The J gene is TRBJ1-2, the V gene TRBV28; 7 bases are shared with TRBD1. The CDR3 runs to 14 residues. CDR1 and CDR2 from the germline V gene are MDHEN and SYDVKM. Trimming cost V 6 bases and J 4 bases; bases outside gene matches: 8. CDR3 bases: TGTGCCAGCAGGGAGACAGGGAACCGCTATGGCTACACCTTC. Its protein product is CASRETGNRYGYTF.

The chain joins TRBV25-1 to TRBJ2-7; D may be TRBD2 (6 bases). Germline V gene sequence: CDR1 MGHDK, CDR2 SYGVNS. The CDR3 loop spans 13 amino acids. V was cut by 4 bases and J by 6 bases, with 13 bases left in between. The CDR3 region has the DNA TGTGCCAGCAGTGGAGGGACTGCGCGCGAGCAGTACTTC. This gives the protein CASSGGTAREQYF.

The chain is built from TRBV7-8 and TRBJ1-5, with D possibly being TRBD1 (6 bases). CDR3 size: 15 residues. V lost 3 bases and J lost 2, with 11 bases in between. Germline V gene sequence: CDR1 SGHVS, CDR2 FQNEAQ. The CDR3 DNA follows: TGTGCCAGCAGCTTTGAACAGGGCCGCAATCAGCCCCAGCATTTT. Encoded protein: CASSFEQGRNQPQHF.

V is TRBV7-3 and J is TRBJ1-1; 7 bases fit TRBD1. The CDR3 extends over 15 amino acids. Germline V CDR1 and CDR2: SGHTA, FQGTGA. The V segment lost 4 bases and the J segment 6 bases; nucleotides outside the gene matches: 11. CDR3 nucleotides: TGTGCCAGCAGCTCTAGGACAGGCCCCGTCCCTGAAGCTTTCTTT. Protein sequence: CASSSRTGPVPEAFF.

The chain carries TRBV9 and TRBJ1-5, with 9 bases identical to TRBD1. The V segment lost 4 bases and the J segment 5 bases; nucleotides outside the gene matches: 1. Germline CDR1 and CDR2: SGDLS and YYNGEE. The CDR3 consists of 13 residues. The CDR3 reads CASSRTGDQPQHF. The CDR3 DNA is TGTGCCAGCAGCAGGACAGGGGATCAGCCCCAGCATTTT.

The chain combines TRBV6-1 with TRBJ1-1; 8 nucleotides match TRBD1. Germline CDR1 MNHNS, CDR2 SASEGT. There are 15 residues in the CDR3. After removal of 4 bases from V and 0 bases from J, the junction contained 4 bases not matched to a gene. The CDR3 nucleotides are TGTGCCAGCAGTGCCCGGACAGGGCTGAACACTGAAGCTTTCTTT. Amino acid sequence: CASSARTGLNTEAFF.